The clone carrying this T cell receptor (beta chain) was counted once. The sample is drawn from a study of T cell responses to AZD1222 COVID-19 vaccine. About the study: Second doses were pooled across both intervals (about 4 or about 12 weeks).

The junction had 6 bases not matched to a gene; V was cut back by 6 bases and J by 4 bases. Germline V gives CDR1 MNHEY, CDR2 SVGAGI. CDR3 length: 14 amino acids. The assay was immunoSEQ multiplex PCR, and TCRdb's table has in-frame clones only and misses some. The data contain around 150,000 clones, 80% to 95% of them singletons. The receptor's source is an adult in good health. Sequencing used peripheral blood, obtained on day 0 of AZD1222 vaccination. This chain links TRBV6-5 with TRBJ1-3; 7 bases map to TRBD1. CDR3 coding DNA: TGTGCCAGCAGAGGACAGGCCGAGGGAAACACCATATATTTT. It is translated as CASRGQAEGNTIYF.